This entry lists 32 T cell receptor beta chains sequenced from one sample in a study of tumor and adjacent non-tumor tissue in lung cancer. This sample's RNA came from whole unsorted tissue. Three rounds of nested PCR, following a modified ARM-PCR protocol, produced the TCRbeta library. TCRdb re-analysed the multiplex PCR reads in MiXCR, keeping a single row per CDR3 protein. The sample gives roughly 120,000 distinct CDR3 sequences, nearly 85% of which show up once; 20% to 25% is in the top ten. Sequenced material: lung tumor tissue. These receptors all stem from a man in his 70s with non-small cell lung cancer.

This clonotype has more than one count but fewer than ten. This may be a read error, as it is one base from a much larger clone. The CDR3 DNA sequence: TGTGCCAGCAGTCCACAGGGTGAACCTTTCTTT. Amino acid sequence: CASSPQGEPFF. The chain carries TRBV28 and TRBJ1-1, with D possibly matching TRBD1 (6 bases). The CDR3 contains 11 residues. Looked up from germline, CDR1 is MDHEN and CDR2 is SYDVKM.

This clonotype occurred once. A junction boundary mismatches the germline segment, possibly from a read error. The rearrangement uses TRBV5-4 and TRBJ2-1, with a tentative D call TRBD1 (6 bases). The V gene's germline CDR1 is SGHNT and CDR2 YYREEE (reference sequence). The CDR3 is made up of 15 amino acids. CDR3: CASSFGGRVGYEQFF. In nucleotides, the CDR3 is TGTGCCAGCAGCTTTGGGGGCAGGGTGGGATATGAGCAGTTTTTC. The variable domain in full, with the rest retrieved from reference TRBV5-4 and TRBJ2-1, is ETGVTQSPTHLIKTRGQQVTLRCSSQSGHNTVSWYQQALGQGPQFIFQYYREEENGRGNFPPRFSGLQFPNYSSELNVNALELDDSALYLCASSFGGRVGYEQFFGPGTRLTVL.

As for this clonotype: This may stem from a read error, because a much larger clone lies one nucleotide away. The genes are TRBV28 and TRBJ2-1; 7 bases line up with TRBD2. CDR1 MDHEN and CDR2 SYDVKM come from the germline V gene. The CDR3 spans 14 residues. The CDR3 here is CVSSRGSSYNEQFF. The CDR3, as DNA: TGTGTCAGCAGTCGCGGGAGCTCCTACAATGAGCAGTTCTTC.

About this clonotype: One junction end disagrees with the germline gene, perhaps due to a read error. The V and J genes are TRBV6-2 or TRBV6-3 and TRBJ2-1; the D is unclear. The CDR3 loop spans 13 amino acids. In germline, CDR1 is MNHEY, CDR2 SVGEGT. CDR3 loop: CTSYRGGYNDQFF. Here the CDR3 DNA reads TGTACCAGCTACAGAGGCGGTTACAATGATCAGTTCTTC.

This CDR3 is CASSELRPGGSNTEAFF. As DNA, the CDR3 is TGTGCCAGCAGTGAATTGCGGCCAGGGGGCAGTAACACTGAAGCTTTCTTT. The chain is built from TRBV6-1 and TRBJ1-1; TRBD1 agrees at 8 bases. The germline gives CDR1 MNHNS, CDR2 SASEGT. The CDR3 is 17 residues long. V shed 2 bases, J shed 2 bases, and the junction held 10 bases outside the gene matches.

As concerns this clonotype: The junction shows a germline mismatch at one end, possibly a read error. The V gene is TRBV12-3 or TRBV12-4, the J gene TRBJ2-5; maybe TRBD2 (6 bases). The CDR3 is made up of 15 amino acids. The DNA of the CDR3 is TGTGTCAGCTGCGGGCTAGCGAGAGTGGTGGAGACCCAGTACTTC. It is translated as CVSCGLARVVETQYF.

In the case of this clonotype: Its ends do not fully match the called genes, so a read error is possible. CDR3: CNTKGGGYTF. The CDR3 region has the DNA TGCAATACTAAAGGAGGTGGCTATACCTTC. This sequence joins TRBV20-1 and TRBJ1-2; D remains ambiguous. CDR3 length: 10 amino acids. Germline CDR1 reads DFQATT; CDR2 reads SNEGSKA (reference sequence).

Comments on this clonotype: Given a much more abundant clone one base away, this may be a read error. The CDR3: CPSSLGGRDTGELFF. The CDR3 coding sequence is TGCCCCAGCAGCTTGGGTGGGCGCGACACCGGGGAGCTGTTTTTT. The chain joins TRBV5-1 to TRBJ2-2; D is unclear. This CDR3 contains 15 residues. Per germline, CDR1 SGHRS and CDR2 YFSETQ. The whole variable domain, remainder taken from reference TRBV5-1 and TRBJ2-2, is KAGVTQTPRYLIKTRGQQVTLSCSPISGHRSVSWYQQTPGQGLQFLFEYFSETQRNKGNFPGRFSGRQFSNSRSEMNVSTLELGDSALYLCPSSLGGRDTGELFFGEGSRLTVL.

In its sample, this clonotype was seen once. The V gene is TRBV5-4, the J gene TRBJ2-2; D gene ambiguous. The CDR3 sequence is 14 residues long. Per germline, CDR1 SGHNT and CDR2 YYREEE (reference sequence). CDR3 sequence (DNA): TGTACTAACAGCTTAATAGGCGACGGCGGGGAGCTGTTTTTT. This sequence encodes CTNSLIGDGGELFF. The full variable domain, in which reference TRBV5-4 and TRBJ2-2 provide the parts outside the CDR3, is ETGVTQSPTHLIKTRGQQVTLRCSSQSGHNTVSWYQQALGQGPQFIFQYYREEENGRGNFPPRFSGLQFPNYSSELNVNALELDDSALYLCTNSLIGDGGELFFGEGSRLTVL.

This clonotype was counted many times. J is TRBJ1-2 and V is TRBV20-1; D remains ambiguous. The CDR3 has 11 residues. Germline V gene data show CDR1 as DFQATT and CDR2 as SNEGSKA (reference sequence). V lost 3 bases and J 7 bases, leaving 9 bases between the germline ends. DNA of the CDR3: TGCAGTGCTAGTCAGCAGGTTGGCTACACCTTC. Its translation: CSASQQVGYTF.

The sample holds many counts of this clonotype. The CDR3 is CASSFWGGGGVGSYEQYF. The CDR3 bases are TGTGCCAGCAGTTTTTGGGGGGGGGGGGGGGTCGGGTCCTACGAGCAGTACTTC. This chain connects TRBV12-3 or TRBV12-4 to TRBJ2-7; 7 nucleotides line up with TRBD2. The junction had 15 bases not matched to a gene; V was cut back by 3 bases and J by 1 base. The CDR3 is made up of 18 amino acids.

In its sample, this clonotype was seen once. CDR3 DNA: TGTGCCAGCAGTTATGACGACAGTAGAGGATACACCTTC. This translates into CASSYDDSRGYTF. This rearrangement joins TRBV6-6 to TRBJ1-2, with D perhaps TRBD1 (5 bases). V lost 3 bases and J lost 11, with 16 bases in between. Germline CDR1 and CDR2: MNHNY and SVGAGI (reference sequence). CDR3 length: 13 amino acids.

About this clonotype itself: This may come from a read error, since a much larger clone is one base off. This rearrangement joins TRBV20-1 to TRBJ2-7; weak D call: TRBD1 (6 bases). This CDR3 is built from 13 residues. The germline CDR1 and CDR2 sequences are DFQATT and SNEGSKA (reference sequence). V lost 5 bases and J lost 3, with 14 bases in between. The CDR3 sequence is CSAFGTRVYEQYF. CDR3 nucleotides: TGCAGTGCTTTTGGGACACGGGTCTACGAGCAGTACTTC.

About this clonotype: An end of the junction does not agree with germline; a read error may underlie this. The genes are TRBV11-3 and TRBJ1-1; D is possibly TRBD1 (6 bases). Germline CDR1 is SGHNT and CDR2 is YENEEA. The CDR3 sequence is 14 residues long. The CDR3 DNA follows: TGTGACAGCACGCGGACGGGGGCCTCCACTGAAGCTTTCTTT. It specifies CDSTRTGASTEAFF.

As concerns this clonotype: Its ends do not fully match the called genes, so a read error is possible. J is TRBJ2-7 and V is TRBV10-3; TRBD1 or TRBD2 may be the D gene (5 bases each). The CDR3 runs to 13 residues. In germline, CDR1 is ENHRY, CDR2 SYGVKD. The CDR3 loop reads CTIRETGFYEQYF. The CDR3 coding sequence is TGTACCATCAGGGAGACTGGGTTCTATGAGCAGTACTTC.

For this clonotype: The junction does not match germline at one end; this may be a read error. CDR3 sequence reads: CASSLEYGYTF. The CDR3 nucleotides are TGTGCCAGCAGTTTGGAATATGGTTACACATTC. The chain has TRBV12-3 or TRBV12-4 and TRBJ1-2; unclear D gene. CDR3 length equals 11 residues.

Details on this clonotype: The junction does not match germline at one end; this may be a read error. V gene TRBV11-2 combines with J gene TRBJ2-3; 7 nucleotides align to TRBD1. The length of the CDR3 is 14 residues. Per germline, CDR1 SGHAT and CDR2 FQNNGV. CDR3 residues: CVSSSQGFSDTRYF. DNA for the CDR3: TGTGTCAGCAGCTCACAGGGGTTCTCAGATACTCGGTATTTT.

About this clonotype itself: A junction end diverges from the germline sequence, so it may reflect a read error. The V gene is TRBV11-3, the J gene TRBJ2-7; no definite D call. The CDR3 is 16 residues long. CDR1 is SGHNT, CDR2 YENEEA, per germline. The CDR3 protein is CANILDVRNPSYDQYF. The CDR3 bases are TGTGCCAACATCTTAGATGTCCGGAATCCCTCCTACGACCAGTACTTC.

This clonotype was seen a single time. Relative to the germline gene, one junction end is altered; a read error may explain this. V is TRBV5-4 and J is TRBJ2-1, with TRBD2 matching over 9 bases. The CDR3 is 14 amino acids. CDR1 is SGHNT, CDR2 YYREEE, per germline (reference sequence). The CDR3 coding sequence is TGTGCCACCAGCCCCAAAATCGTAGCGGGGGAACAGTTCTTC. This gives the protein CATSPKIVAGEQFF.

The rearrangement links TRBV6-1 to TRBJ1-1; unclear D gene. Germline V gene sequence: CDR1 MNHNS, CDR2 SASEGT. CDR3 size: 14 residues. Trimming removed 7 bases at V and 5 bases at J, with 17 bases between. This chain's CDR3 is CASIEGQRHTEAFF. The CDR3 DNA reads as TGTGCCAGCATCGAAGGTCAGCGGCATACTGAAGCTTTCTTT.

The chain links TRBV6-5 to TRBJ1-5; the D gene is possibly TRBD1 (5 bases). The CDR3 is made up of 16 amino acids. Trimming took 6 bases from V and 3 from J, leaving 18 bases between them. CDR1 and CDR2 from the germline V gene are MNHEY and SVGAGI. The CDR3 loop reads CASSRRGGNLNQPQHF. DNA of the CDR3: TGTGCCAGCAGCCGACGGGGCGGGAATCTCAATCAGCCCCAGCATTTT.

Notes on this clonotype: Being one base from a much bigger clone, this may be a read error. The rearrangement uses TRBV5-1 and TRBJ1-1, with a tentative D call TRBD1 (6 bases). The CDR3 contains 15 residues. Looked up from germline, CDR1 is SGHRS and CDR2 is YFSETQ. Trimming pared 3 bases from V and 4 bases from J, leaving 16 bases between. CDR3 nucleotides: TGCGCCAGCAGCTATCAGCGGACAGAAACCACTGAAGCTTTCTTT. Translated: CASSYQRTETTEAFF.

The rearrangement joins TRBV12-3 or TRBV12-4 to TRBJ1-1, with 9 bases matching TRBD1. This CDR3 spans 16 amino acids. Unmatched junction bases numbered 9, after V lost 2 bases and J lost 5 bases. CDR3 sequence reads: CASSLYGDRERTEAFF. CDR3 nucleotide sequence: TGTGCCAGCAGTTTATACGGGGACAGGGAAAGAACTGAAGCTTTCTTT.

The table lists this clonotype with a few counts. The chain uses TRBV29-1 and TRBJ2-2; D is possibly TRBD1 or TRBD2 (5 bases each). This CDR3 spans 14 amino acids. CDR1 is SQVTM, CDR2 ANQGSEA, per germline. This CDR3 is CSADVARGTGELFF. The CDR3 bases are TGCAGTGCTGATGTAGCGAGGGGCACCGGGGAGCTGTTTTTT.

In regard to this clonotype: A much larger clonotype is one base distant, so this may be a read error. The chain employs TRBV15 and TRBJ1-3, with D maybe TRBD1 (5 bases). The length of the CDR3 is 14 residues. Germline CDR1 is LNHNV and CDR2 is YYDKDF (reference sequence). CDR3 residues: CTTSSGTDGNTIYF. CDR3 sequence (DNA): TGTACCACCAGCAGCGGGACCGACGGAAACACCATATATTTT.

Concerning this clonotype: The junction and the germline gene differ at one end; a read error may be behind it. V is TRBV29-1 and J is TRBJ2-2, with 10 bases identical to TRBD1. Germline loops: CDR1 SQVTM, CDR2 ANQGSEA. The CDR3 is 15 amino acids. CDR3 sequence: CSIEDLGQGNGELFF. DNA for the CDR3: TGCAGCATTGAAGATTTGGGACAGGGGAACGGGGAGCTGTTTTTT.

On this clonotype: Since a much larger clone is just one base distant, this may be a read error. V is TRBV7-8 and J is TRBJ1-3; weak D call: TRBD1 (5 bases). Germline values: CDR1 SGHVS, CDR2 FQNEAQ. The CDR3 consists of 14 residues. CDR3 region: CTSSLVSGGNTIYF. Here the CDR3 DNA reads TGTACCAGCAGCTTAGTATCAGGGGGAAACACCATATATTTT.

As concerns this clonotype: At one of its ends the junction is not consistent with the germline gene, which may arise from a read error. The chain has TRBV29-1 and TRBJ1-2, with 7 positions matching TRBD1. Per the germline V gene, CDR1 is SQVTM and CDR2 is ANQGSEA. The CDR3 loop spans 15 amino acids. For the CDR3, the DNA is TGCAGCATTGAAGATTCGACAGGGCCTAACTATGGCTACACCTTC. Amino acid sequence: CSIEDSTGPNYGYTF.

A remark on this clonotype: One end of the junction does not line up with germline, which may come from a read error. This sequence joins TRBV6-6 and TRBJ1-5; D remains unclear. Germline assignment: CDR1 MNHNY and CDR2 SVGAGI (reference sequence). The CDR3 extends over 15 amino acids. The CDR3 protein is CASSTQMYSNQPEHF. Written as DNA, the CDR3 is TGTGCCAGCAGCACCCAGATGTATAGCAATCAGCCCGAGCATTTT.

The chain has TRBV29-1 and TRBJ1-2; no clear D. CDR3 length equals 13 residues. V gave up 5 bases and J gave up 13 bases, with 23 bases separating them. Germline V lookup: CDR1 SQVTM, CDR2 ANQGSEA. CDR3 loop: CSVLQTGAYSCTF. CDR3 DNA: TGCAGCGTTCTCCAGACGGGAGCTTATAGCTGCACCTTC.

With respect to this clonotype: The limits of the CDR3 on the DNA are not certain, so only TCRdb's listed CDR3 is given. V gene TRBV11-2 combines with J gene TRBJ1-1. Termini included, the CDR3 measures 14 amino acids. From germline, CDR1 is SGHAT and CDR2 FQNNGV. The CDR3 protein is CASTWAGGNTEALF.

This chain uses TRBV29-1 with TRBJ2-3, with 7 positions matching TRBD2. CDR1 SQVTM and CDR2 ANQGSEA come from the germline V gene. With V trimmed by 4 bases and J by 5 bases, 9 bases remained unmatched. The CDR3 has 14 amino acids. CDR3 loop: CSVVPWDYRDTQYF. CDR3 in DNA: TGCAGCGTTGTTCCATGGGACTACAGAGATACGCAGTATTTT.